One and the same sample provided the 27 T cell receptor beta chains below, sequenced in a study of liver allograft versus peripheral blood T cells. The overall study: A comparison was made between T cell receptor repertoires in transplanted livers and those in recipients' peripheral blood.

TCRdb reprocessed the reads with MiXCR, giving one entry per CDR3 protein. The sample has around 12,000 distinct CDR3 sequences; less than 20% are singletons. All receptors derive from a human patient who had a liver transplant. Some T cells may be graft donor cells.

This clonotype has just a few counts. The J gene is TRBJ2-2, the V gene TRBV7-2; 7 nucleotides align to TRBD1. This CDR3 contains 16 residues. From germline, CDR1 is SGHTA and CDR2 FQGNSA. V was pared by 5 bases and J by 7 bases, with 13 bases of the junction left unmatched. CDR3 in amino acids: CASSHQGRGLHGELFF. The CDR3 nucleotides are TGTGCCAGCAGCCACCAGGGAAGGGGGCTGCACGGGGAGCTGTTTTTT.

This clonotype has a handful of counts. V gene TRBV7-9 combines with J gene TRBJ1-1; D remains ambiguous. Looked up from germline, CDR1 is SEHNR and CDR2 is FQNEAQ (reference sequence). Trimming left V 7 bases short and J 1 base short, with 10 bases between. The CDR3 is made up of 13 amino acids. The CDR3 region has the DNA TGTGCCAGCAAGAGGCTTTCGAACACTGAAGCTTTCTTT. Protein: CASKRLSNTEAFF.

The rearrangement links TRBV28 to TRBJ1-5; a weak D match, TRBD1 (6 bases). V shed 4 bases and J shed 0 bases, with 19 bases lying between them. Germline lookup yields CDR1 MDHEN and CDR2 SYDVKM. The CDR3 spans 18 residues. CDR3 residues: CASSSSGQFSYSNQPQHF. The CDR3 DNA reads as TGTGCCAGCAGTTCGAGTGGACAGTTCAGCTATAGCAATCAGCCCCAGCATTTT. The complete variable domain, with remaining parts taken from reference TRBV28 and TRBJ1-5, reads DVKVTQSSRYLVKRTGEKVFLECVQDMDHENMFWYRQDPGLGLRLIYFSYDVKMKEKGDIPEGYSVSREKKERFSLILESASTNQTSMYLCASSSSGQFSYSNQPQHFGDGTRLSIL.

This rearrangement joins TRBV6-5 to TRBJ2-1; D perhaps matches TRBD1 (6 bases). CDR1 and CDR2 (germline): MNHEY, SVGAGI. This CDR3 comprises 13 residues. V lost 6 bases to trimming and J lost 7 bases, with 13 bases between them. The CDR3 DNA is TGTGCCAGCAGGCAGGGGTTCAGGAATGAGCAGTTCTTC. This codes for CASRQGFRNEQFF.

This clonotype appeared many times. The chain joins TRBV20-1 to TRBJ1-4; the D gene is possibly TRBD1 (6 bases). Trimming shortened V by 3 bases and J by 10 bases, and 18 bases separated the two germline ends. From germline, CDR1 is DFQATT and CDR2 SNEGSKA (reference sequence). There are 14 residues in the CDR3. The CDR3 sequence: CSARIGGGGGKLFF. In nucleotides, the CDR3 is TGCAGTGCTAGGATTGGAGGGGGTGGAGGAAAACTGTTTTTT.

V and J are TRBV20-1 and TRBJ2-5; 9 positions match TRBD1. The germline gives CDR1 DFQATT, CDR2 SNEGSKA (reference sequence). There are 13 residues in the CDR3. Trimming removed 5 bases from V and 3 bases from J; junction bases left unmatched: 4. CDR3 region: CSAPDRGKETQYF. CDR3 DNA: TGCAGTGCTCCCGACAGGGGGAAAGAGACCCAGTACTTC.

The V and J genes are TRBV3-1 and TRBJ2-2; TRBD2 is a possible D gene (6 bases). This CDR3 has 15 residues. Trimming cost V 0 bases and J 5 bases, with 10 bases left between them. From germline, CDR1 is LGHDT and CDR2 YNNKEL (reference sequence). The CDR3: CASSQEIRGTGELFF. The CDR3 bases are TGTGCCAGCAGCCAAGAAATCCGGGGGACCGGGGAGCTGTTTTTT.

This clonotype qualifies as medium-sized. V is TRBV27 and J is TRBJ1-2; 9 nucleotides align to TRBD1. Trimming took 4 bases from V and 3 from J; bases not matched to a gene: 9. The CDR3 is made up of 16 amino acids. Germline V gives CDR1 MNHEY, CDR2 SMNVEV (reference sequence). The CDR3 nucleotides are TGTGCCAGCAGTTCTACCGGGACAGGGTGGTACTATGGCTACACCTTC. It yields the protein CASSSTGTGWYYGYTF.

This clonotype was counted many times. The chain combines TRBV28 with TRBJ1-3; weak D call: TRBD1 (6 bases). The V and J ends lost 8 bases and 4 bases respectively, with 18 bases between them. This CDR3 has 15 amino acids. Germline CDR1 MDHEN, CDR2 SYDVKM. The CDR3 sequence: CASVGGQVVGNTIYF. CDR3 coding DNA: TGTGCCAGCGTAGGGGGGCAGGTAGTAGGAAACACCATATATTTT.

The DNA of the CDR3 is TGTGCCAGCAGCCTGAGGAGTAACGATGAGCAGTTCTTC. Encoded protein: CASSLRSNDEQFF. V and J are TRBV5-5 and TRBJ2-1, with unresolved D. Germline CDR1 reads SGHKS; CDR2 reads YYEKEE (reference sequence). This CDR3 has 13 residues. The ends were cut back, 4 bases at V and 8 bases at J, with 13 bases in the middle. Complete variable domain (other parts from reference TRBV5-5 and TRBJ2-1): DAGVTQSPTHLIKTRGQQVTLRCSPISGHKSVSWYQQVLGQGPQFIFQYYEKEERGRGNFPDRFSARQFPNYSSELNVNALLLGDSALYLCASSLRSNDEQFFGPGTRLTVL.

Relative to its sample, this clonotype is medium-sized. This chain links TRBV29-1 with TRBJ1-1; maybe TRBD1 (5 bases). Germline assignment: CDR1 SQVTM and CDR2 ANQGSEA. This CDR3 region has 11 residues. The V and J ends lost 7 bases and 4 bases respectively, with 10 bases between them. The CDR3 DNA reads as TGCAGCGCAGACAGTGCCACTGAAGCTTTCTTT. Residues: CSADSATEAFF.

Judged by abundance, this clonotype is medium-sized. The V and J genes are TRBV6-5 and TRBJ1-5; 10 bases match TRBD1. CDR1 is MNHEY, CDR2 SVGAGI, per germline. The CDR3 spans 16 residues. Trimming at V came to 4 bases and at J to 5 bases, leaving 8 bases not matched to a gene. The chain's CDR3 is CASSSTGGARDQPQHF. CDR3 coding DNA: TGTGCCAGCAGTTCGACAGGGGGCGCAAGGGATCAGCCCCAGCATTTT.

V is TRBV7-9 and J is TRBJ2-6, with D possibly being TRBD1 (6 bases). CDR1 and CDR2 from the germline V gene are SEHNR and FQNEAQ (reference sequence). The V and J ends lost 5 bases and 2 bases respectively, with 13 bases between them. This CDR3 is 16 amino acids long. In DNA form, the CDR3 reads TGTGCCAGCAGCACTCAGGGGTACACTGGGGCCAACGTCCTGACTTTC. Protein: CASSTQGYTGANVLTF.

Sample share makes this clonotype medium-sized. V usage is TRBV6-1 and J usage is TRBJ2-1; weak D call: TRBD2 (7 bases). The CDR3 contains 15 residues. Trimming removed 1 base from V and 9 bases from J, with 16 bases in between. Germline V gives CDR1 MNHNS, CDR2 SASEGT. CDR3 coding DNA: TGTGCCAGCAGTGAAGGGTCAGTAAGGGGGGGTGAGCAGTTCTTC. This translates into CASSEGSVRGGEQFF.

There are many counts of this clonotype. CDR3 sequence reads: CASSKGPREEKLFF. The CDR3 DNA reads as TGTGCCAGTAGTAAGGGCCCTCGGGAGGAAAAACTGTTTTTT. The genes are TRBV19 and TRBJ1-4, with no clear D. Trimming left V 4 bases short and J 8 bases short, with 14 bases between. Germline-derived CDR1 and CDR2 are LNHDA and SQIVND (reference sequence). The CDR3 is 14 residues long. The full variable domain, its missing parts supplied by reference TRBV19 and TRBJ1-4, is DGGITQSPKYLFRKEGQNVTLSCEQNLNHDAMYWYRQDPGQGLRLIYYSQIVNDFQKGDIAEGYSVSREKKESFPLTVTSAQKNPTAFYLCASSKGPREEKLFFGSGTQLSVL.

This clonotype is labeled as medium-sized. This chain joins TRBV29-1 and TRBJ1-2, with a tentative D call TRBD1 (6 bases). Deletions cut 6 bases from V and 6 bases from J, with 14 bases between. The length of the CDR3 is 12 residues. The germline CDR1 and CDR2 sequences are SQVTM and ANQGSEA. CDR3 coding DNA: TGCAGCGTGGGGGCAGGGAAGGATGGCTACACCTTC. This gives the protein CSVGAGKDGYTF.

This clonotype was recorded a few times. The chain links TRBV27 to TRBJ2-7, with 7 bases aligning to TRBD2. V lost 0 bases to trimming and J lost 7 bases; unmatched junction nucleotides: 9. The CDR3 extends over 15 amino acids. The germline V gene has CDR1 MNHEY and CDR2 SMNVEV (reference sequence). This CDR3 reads CASSLSMGRRGEQYF. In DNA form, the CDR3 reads TGTGCCAGCAGTTTATCGATGGGACGGCGGGGGGAGCAGTACTTC.

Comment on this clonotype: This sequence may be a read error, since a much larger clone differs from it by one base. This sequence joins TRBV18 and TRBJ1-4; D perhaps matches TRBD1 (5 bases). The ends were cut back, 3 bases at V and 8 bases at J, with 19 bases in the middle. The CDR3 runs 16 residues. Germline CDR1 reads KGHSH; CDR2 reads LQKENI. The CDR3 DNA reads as TGTGCCAGCTCACCTGCCCCCAGGGCGAGGGGCGAAAAACTGTTTTTT. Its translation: CASSPAPRARGEKLFF.

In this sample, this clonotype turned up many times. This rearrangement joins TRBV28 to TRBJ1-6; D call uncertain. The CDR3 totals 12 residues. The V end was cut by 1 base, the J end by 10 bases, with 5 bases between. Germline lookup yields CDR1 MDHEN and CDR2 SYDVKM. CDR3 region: CASSLYSSPLHF. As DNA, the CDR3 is TGTGCCAGCAGTTTATATTCCTCACCCCTCCACTTT.

CDR3 protein: CASSAQRGGGDTQYF. The DNA for the CDR3 is TGTGCCAGCAGTGCCCAGCGGGGGGGCGGGGATACGCAGTATTTT. The chain uses TRBV28 and TRBJ2-3; 10 bases agree with TRBD2. The CDR3 length is 15 residues. CDR1 and CDR2 from the germline V gene are MDHEN and SYDVKM. The junction had 8 bases not matched to a gene; V was cut back by 5 bases and J by 6 bases. Full variable domain (outside the CDR3, taken from reference TRBV28 and TRBJ2-3): DVKVTQSSRYLVKRTGEKVFLECVQDMDHENMFWYRQDPGLGLRLIYFSYDVKMKEKGDIPEGYSVSREKKERFSLILESASTNQTSMYLCASSAQRGGGDTQYFGPGTRLTVL.

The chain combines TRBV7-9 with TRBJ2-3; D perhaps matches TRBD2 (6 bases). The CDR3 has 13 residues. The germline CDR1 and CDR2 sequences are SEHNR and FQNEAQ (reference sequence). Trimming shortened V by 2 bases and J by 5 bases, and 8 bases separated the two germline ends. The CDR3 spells CASSLKAGDTQYF. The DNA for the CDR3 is TGTGCCAGCAGCTTAAAAGCGGGAGATACGCAGTATTTT.

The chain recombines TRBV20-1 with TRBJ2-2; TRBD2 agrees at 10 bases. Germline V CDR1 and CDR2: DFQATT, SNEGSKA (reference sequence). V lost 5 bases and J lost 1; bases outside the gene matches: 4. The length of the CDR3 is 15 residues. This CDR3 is CSAPASGGNTGELFF. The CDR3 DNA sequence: TGCAGTGCTCCCGCTAGCGGGGGGAACACCGGGGAGCTGTTTTTT.

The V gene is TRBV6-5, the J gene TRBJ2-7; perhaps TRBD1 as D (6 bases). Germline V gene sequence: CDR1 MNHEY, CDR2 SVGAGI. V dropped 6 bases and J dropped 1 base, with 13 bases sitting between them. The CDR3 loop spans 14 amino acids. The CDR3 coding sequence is TGTGCCAGCAGAAAGCTCGGACAGTCCTACGAGCAGTACTTC. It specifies CASRKLGQSYEQYF.

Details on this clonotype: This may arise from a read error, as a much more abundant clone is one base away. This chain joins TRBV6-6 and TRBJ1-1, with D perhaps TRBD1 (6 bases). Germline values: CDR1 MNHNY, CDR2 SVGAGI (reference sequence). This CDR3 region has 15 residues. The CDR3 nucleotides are TGTACCAGCAGTGCAACTTGGACAGCGAACACTGAAGCTTTCTTT. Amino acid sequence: CTSSATWTANTEAFF.

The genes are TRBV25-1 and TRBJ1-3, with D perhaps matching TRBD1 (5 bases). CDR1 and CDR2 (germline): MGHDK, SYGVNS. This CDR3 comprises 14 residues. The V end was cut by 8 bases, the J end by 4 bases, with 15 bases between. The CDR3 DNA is TGTGCCAGCTCCAGCGGGGCGCCAGGAAACACCATATATTTT. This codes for CASSSGAPGNTIYF.

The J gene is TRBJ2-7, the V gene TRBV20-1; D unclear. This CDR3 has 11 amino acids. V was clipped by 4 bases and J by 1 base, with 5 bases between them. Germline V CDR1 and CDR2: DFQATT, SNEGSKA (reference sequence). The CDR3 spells CSAKQSYEQYF. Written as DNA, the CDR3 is TGCAGTGCTAAACAGTCCTACGAGCAGTACTTC.

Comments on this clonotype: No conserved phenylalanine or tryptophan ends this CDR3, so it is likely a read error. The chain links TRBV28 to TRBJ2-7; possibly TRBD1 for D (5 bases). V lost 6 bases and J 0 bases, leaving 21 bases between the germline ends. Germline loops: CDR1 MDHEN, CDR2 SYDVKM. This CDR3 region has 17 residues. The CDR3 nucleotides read TGTGCCAGCAGCTGGACCTCGACAGACCCTAGCTCCTACGAGCAGTACCTC. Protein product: CASSWTSTDPSSYEQYL.